This is a list of T cell receptor beta chains from one sample in a study of cytomegalovirus exposure and HLA in healthy donors. Here immunoSEQ multiplex PCR was the method, and the copy in TCRdb shows in-frame clones only, minus some. The repertoire table contains approximately 140,000 clones. The sample taken for sequencing was PBMCs. The receptors were gathered from a woman in her forties or fifties in good health and CMV-seronegative. The CDR3 runs from the conserved cysteine through the conserved F or W. Fields, in order: V gene, D gene, J gene, CDR3 DNA, CDR3 protein. The D gene is left open where the match is weak.

TRBV2	TRBD2	TRBJ2-3	TGTGCCAGCAGTGAATTCTTAACTAGCGGGGAAAGCACAGATACGCAGTATTTT	CASSEFLTSGESTDTQYF
TRBV7-9	.	TRBJ2-7	TGTGCCAGCAGCTTAGCGCGCAGCGGGGAGCAGTACTTC	CASSLARSGEQYF
TRBV13	.	TRBJ2-7	TGTGCCAGCAGCCCCTCGACGGGGTCCTACGAGCAGTACTTC	CASSPSTGSYEQYF
TRBV27	.	TRBJ2-7	TGTGCCAGCAGTTTAGGGGGGGCTGTCAGGAACGAGCAGTACTTC	CASSLGGAVRNEQYF
TRBV30	TRBD1	TRBJ1-5	TGTGCCTGGAGTGGCAGGGGGGATCAGCCCCAGCATTTT	CAWSGRGDQPQHF
TRBV6-1	.	TRBJ1-5	TGTGCCAGCAGTGCTAGACAGGTCGACAATCAGCCCCAGCATTTT	CASSARQVDNQPQHF
TRBV6-5	TRBD2	TRBJ2-3	TGTGCCAGCAGAAAGCGGGGGGCCGTAGATACGCAGTATTTT	CASRKRGAVDTQYF
TRBV18	.	TRBJ2-1	TGTGCCAGCTCACCATCTCAGGGGGGTGACAATGAGCAGTTCTTC	CASSPSQGGDNEQFF
TRBV10-3	.	TRBJ2-1	TGTGCCGGCTCCGGGACTTCCTATGAGCAGTTCTTC	CAGSGTSYEQFF
TRBV15	TRBD2	TRBJ2-1	TGTGCCACCAGCTCTGCGGGACTAGCGGGAGTACTCTTCCCCTACAATGAGCAGTTCTTC	CATSSAGLAGVLFPYNEQFF
TRBV9	TRBD1	TRBJ2-7	TGTGCCAGCAGCAACCGGGACAGCTCCTACGAGCAGTACTTC	CASSNRDSSYEQYF
TRBV9	.	TRBJ2-1	TGTGCCAGCAGCGTAGTTGGTAGTAGCAATGAGCAGTTCTTC	CASSVVGSSNEQFF
TRBV4-1	TRBD1	TRBJ1-5	TGCGCCAGCAGCCTTCGACAGGGGGCTCAGCCCCAGCATTTT	CASSLRQGAQPQHF
TRBV14	TRBD2	TRBJ2-1	TGTGCCAGCAGTGTGCTAGCGGGAGAAGACAATGAGCAGTTCTTC	CASSVLAGEDNEQFF
TRBV2	.	TRBJ2-5	TGTGCCAGCAGAACAGAGACGGAGACCCAGTACTTC	CASRTETETQYF
TRBV28	.	TRBJ1-2	TGTGCCAGCAGTTCCGTGGGGGGGGCCTATGGCTACACCTTC	CASSSVGGAYGYTF
TRBV4-1	.	TRBJ1-1	TGCGCCAGCAGCCAAGATAACCTGGCCACTGAAGCTTTCTTT	CASSQDNLATEAFF
TRBV5-1	TRBD1	TRBJ1-4	TGCGCCAGCAGCTTTTGGGGGACAGAGACTGAAAAACTGTTTTTT	CASSFWGTETEKLFF
TRBV28	TRBD1	TRBJ2-7	TGTGCCAGCAGTCTCCCCGGCAGGGGGCTCTACGAGCAGTACTTC	CASSLPGRGLYEQYF
TRBV2	.	TRBJ1-2	TGTGCCAGCAGTGGAGGGTCCCGAAGCTATGGCTACACCTTC	CASSGGSRSYGYTF
TRBV9	.	TRBJ2-3	TGTGCCAGCAGCGTTAGCCTTTCAGGCACAGATACGCAGTATTTT	CASSVSLSGTDTQYF
TRBV4-3	TRBD1	TRBJ2-7	TGCGCCAGCTCCAAGGCCCGGACAGGGCGTCCCTACGAGCAGTACTTC	CASSKARTGRPYEQYF
TRBV11-2	.	TRBJ2-3	TGTGCCAGCAGCTTAGTGCGGTCCACAGATACGCAGTATTTT	CASSLVRSTDTQYF
TRBV6-5	TRBD1	TRBJ2-2	TGTGCCAGCATCCCACACAGGGGGCAGGTCGGGGAGCTGTTTTTT	CASIPHRGQVGELFF
TRBV5-1	TRBD1	TRBJ2-1	TGCGCCAGCAACCCTACGGGACAGCTTAACAATGAGCAGTTCTTC	CASNPTGQLNNEQFF
TRBV5-1	TRBD2	TRBJ2-1	TGCGCCAGCAGCTTGGGGACTAGCAGCGACAATGAGCAGTTCTTC	CASSLGTSSDNEQFF
TRBV11-2	.	TRBJ2-7	TGTGCCAGCAGCTTGAGACTAGGGACCTCAATAGGGGAGCAGTACTTC	CASSLRLGTSIGEQYF
TRBV5-4	TRBD1	TRBJ1-2	TGTGCCAGCAGCCCGAGGACAGGGACAAAGGGAAACTATGGCTACACCTTC	CASSPRTGTKGNYGYTF
TRBV14	.	TRBJ1-1	TGTGCCAGCAGCCAAGACGGGAACACTGAAGCTTTCTTT	CASSQDGNTEAFF
TRBV11-2	.	TRBJ2-7	TGTGCCAGCAGCCCCCTAGGCGGGCCTTACGAGCAGTACTTC	CASSPLGGPYEQYF
TRBV5-1	.	TRBJ1-4	TGCGCCAGCAGCTTGGCTGGGTCAGGGGAAAAACTGTTTTTT	CASSLAGSGEKLFF
TRBV11-1	TRBD1	TRBJ2-7	TGTGCCAGCAGCACAGGGGTGCTACGCGGCTACGAGCAGTACTTC	CASSTGVLRGYEQYF
TRBV30	.	TRBJ1-1	TGTGCCTGGACAGGAGGGACCATGAACACTGAAGCTTTCTTT	CAWTGGTMNTEAFF
TRBV27	TRBD2	TRBJ2-3	TGTGCCAGCAGTTTAGCGGGAGGGCAGGATACGCAGTATTTT	CASSLAGGQDTQYF
TRBV4-2	TRBD2	TRBJ2-2	TGTGCCAGCAGCCAAGGAGGGAGGGAGACCGGGGAGCTGTTTTTT	CASSQGGRETGELFF
TRBV19	.	TRBJ1-2	TGTGCCAGTACCCAATCCGGGAGGTGGGTTAACTATGGCTACACCTTC	CASTQSGRWVNYGYTF
TRBV28	.	TRBJ2-1	TGTGCCCACAGTCAGGGTGGCTACAATGAGCAGTTCTTC	CAHSQGGYNEQFF
TRBV19	.	TRBJ1-1	TGTGCCAGTAGCGCAGGAGCCGGGGGCACTGAAGCTTTCTTT	CASSAGAGGTEAFF
TRBV6-5	TRBD1	TRBJ2-7	TGTGCCAGCAGTTACTCGGGCAGGGGGACCTACGAGCAGTACTTC	CASSYSGRGTYEQYF
TRBV4-1	TRBD1	TRBJ1-1	TGCGCCAGCAGCCAAGGGGACAGAGATTACACTGAAGCTTTCTTT	CASSQGDRDYTEAFF